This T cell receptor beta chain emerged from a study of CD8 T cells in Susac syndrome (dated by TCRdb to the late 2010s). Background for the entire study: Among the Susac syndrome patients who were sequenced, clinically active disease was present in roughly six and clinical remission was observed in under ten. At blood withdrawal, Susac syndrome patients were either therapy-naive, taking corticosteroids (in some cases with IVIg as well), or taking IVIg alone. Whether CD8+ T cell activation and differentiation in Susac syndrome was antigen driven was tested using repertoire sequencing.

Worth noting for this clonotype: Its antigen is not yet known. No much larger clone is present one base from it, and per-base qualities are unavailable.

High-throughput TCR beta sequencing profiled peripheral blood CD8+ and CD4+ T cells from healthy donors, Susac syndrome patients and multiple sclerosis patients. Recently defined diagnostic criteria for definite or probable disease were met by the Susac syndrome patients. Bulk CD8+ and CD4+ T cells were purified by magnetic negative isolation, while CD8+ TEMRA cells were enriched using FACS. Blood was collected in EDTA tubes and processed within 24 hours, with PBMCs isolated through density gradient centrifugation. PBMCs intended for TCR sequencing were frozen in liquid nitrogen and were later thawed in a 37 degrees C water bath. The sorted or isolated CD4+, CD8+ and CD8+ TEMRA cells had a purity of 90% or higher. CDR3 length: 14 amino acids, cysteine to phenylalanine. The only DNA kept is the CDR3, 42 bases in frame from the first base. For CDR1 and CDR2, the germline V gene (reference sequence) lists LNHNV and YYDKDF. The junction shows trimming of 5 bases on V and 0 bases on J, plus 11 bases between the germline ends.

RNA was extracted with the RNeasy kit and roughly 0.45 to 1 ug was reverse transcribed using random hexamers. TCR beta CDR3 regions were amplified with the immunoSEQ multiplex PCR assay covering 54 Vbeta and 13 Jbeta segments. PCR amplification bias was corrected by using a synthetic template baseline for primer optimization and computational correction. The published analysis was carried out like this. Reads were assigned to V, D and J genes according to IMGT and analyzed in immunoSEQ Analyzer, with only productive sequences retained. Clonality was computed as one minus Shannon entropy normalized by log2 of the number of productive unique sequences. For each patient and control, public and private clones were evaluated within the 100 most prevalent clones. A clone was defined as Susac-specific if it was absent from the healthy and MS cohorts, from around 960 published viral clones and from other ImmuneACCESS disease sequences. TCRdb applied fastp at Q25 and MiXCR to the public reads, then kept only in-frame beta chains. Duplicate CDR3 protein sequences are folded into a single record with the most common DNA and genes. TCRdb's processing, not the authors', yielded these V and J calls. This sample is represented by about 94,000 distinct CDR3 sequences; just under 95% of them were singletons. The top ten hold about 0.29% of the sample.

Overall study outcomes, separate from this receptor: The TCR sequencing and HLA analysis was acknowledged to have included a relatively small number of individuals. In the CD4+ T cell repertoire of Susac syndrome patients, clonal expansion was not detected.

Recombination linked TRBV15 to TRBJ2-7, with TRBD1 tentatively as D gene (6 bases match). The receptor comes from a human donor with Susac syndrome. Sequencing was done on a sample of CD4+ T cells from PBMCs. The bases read TGTGCCACCAGCCCCGACAGGTACTCCTACGAGCAGTACTTC. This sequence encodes CATSPDRYSYEQYF.